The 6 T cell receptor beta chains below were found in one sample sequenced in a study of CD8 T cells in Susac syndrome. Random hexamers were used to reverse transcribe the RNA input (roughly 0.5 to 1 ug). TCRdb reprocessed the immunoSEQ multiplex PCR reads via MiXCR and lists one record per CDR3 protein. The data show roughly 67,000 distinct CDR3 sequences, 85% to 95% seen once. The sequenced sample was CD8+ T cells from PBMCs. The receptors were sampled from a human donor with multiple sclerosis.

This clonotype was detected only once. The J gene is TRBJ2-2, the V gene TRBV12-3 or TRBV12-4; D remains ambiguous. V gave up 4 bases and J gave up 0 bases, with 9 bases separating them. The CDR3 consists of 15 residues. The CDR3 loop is CASSSWFANTGELFF. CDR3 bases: TGTGCCAGCAGTTCATGGTTCGCGAACACCGGGGAGCTGTTTTTT.

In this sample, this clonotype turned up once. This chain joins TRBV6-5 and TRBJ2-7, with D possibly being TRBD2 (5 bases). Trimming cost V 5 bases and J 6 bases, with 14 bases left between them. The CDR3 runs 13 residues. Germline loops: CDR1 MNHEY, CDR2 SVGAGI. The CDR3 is CASSHGLLGEQYF. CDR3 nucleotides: TGTGCCAGCAGTCATGGACTGCTTGGCGAGCAGTACTTC.

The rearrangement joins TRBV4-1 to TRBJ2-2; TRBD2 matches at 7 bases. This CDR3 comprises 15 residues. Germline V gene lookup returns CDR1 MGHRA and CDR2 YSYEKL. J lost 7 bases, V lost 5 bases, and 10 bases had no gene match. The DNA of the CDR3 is TGCGCCAGCAGCTCTTCTGCGGGAGTGAACGGGGAGCTGTTTTTT. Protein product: CASSSSAGVNGELFF.

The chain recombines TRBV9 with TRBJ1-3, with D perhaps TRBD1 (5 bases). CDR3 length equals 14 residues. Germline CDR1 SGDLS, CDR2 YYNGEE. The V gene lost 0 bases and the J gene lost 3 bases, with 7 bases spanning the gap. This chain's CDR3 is CASSVGGDGNTIYF. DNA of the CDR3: TGTGCCAGCAGCGTAGGAGGGGATGGAAACACCATATATTTT.

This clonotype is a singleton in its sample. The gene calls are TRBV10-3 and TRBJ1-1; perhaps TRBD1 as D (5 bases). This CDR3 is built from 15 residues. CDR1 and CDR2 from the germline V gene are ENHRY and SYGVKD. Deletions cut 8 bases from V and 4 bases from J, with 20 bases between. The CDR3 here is CAILGGYAGGTEAFF. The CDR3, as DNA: TGTGCCATCTTGGGGGGATACGCGGGGGGCACTGAAGCTTTCTTT.

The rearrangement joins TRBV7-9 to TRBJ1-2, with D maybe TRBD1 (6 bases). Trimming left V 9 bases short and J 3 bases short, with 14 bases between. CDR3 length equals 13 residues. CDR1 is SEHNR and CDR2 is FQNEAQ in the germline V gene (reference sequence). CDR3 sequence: CASSGALDYGYTF. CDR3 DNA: TGTGCCAGTTCGGGGGCGCTAGACTATGGCTACACCTTC.